A single sample gave rise to the 24 T cell receptor beta chains below, sequenced in a study of blood T cell repertoires in COVID-19. Assay used: immunoSEQ multiplex PCR; TCRdb lists only in-frame clones, some missing. The sample holds 55,000 to 75,000 clones, about four fifths seen once. The sample consisted of peripheral blood. These receptor sequences come from a man between 65 and 85 years old who had recovered from COVID-19.

This clone appeared once. The chain links TRBV9 to TRBJ1-3; D remains unclear. CDR1 is SGDLS, CDR2 YYNGEE, per germline. This CDR3 is 15 amino acids long. Trimming cost V 0 bases and J 4 bases, with 11 bases left between them. CDR3 in amino acids: CASSVDGTAGNTIYF. CDR3 nucleotide sequence: TGTGCCAGCAGCGTAGACGGTACTGCAGGAAACACCATATATTTT.

The chain is built from TRBV6-5 and TRBJ2-2, with D possibly being TRBD2 (6 bases). CDR1 is MNHEY, CDR2 SVGAGI, per germline. V was trimmed by 7 bases and J by 6 bases, leaving 15 bases between them. This CDR3 comprises 14 residues. The CDR3 loop is CASTPGSAAGELFF. DNA of the CDR3: TGTGCCAGCACCCCCGGGAGCGCGGCCGGGGAGCTGTTTTTT.

CDR3 in amino acids: CASSISHRPNEKLFF. DNA for the CDR3: TGTGCCAGCAGTATCTCCCACAGACCAAATGAAAAACTGTTTTTT. This chain links TRBV6-2 or TRBV6-3 with TRBJ1-4; the D is unclear. Trimming removed 5 bases at V and 5 bases at J, with 15 bases between. Germline V gene lookup returns CDR1 MNHEY and CDR2 SVGEGT. The CDR3 spans 15 residues.

This clone has just a few counts. The chain uses TRBV5-4 and TRBJ2-3; TRBD2 matches 8 bases. J gave up 1 base and V 2 bases, and 3 bases lay outside the gene matches. CDR1 is SGHNT and CDR2 is YYREEE in the germline V gene (reference sequence). The CDR3 extends over 15 amino acids. The DNA for the CDR3 is TGTGCCAGCAGCTTCCCAGCGGGGGGCACAGATACGCAGTATTTT. This encodes CASSFPAGGTDTQYF.

The rearrangement links TRBV7-2 to TRBJ2-3; 14 bases are shared with TRBD2. After removal of 5 bases from V and 4 bases from J, the junction contained 14 bases not matched to a gene. The germline V gene has CDR1 SGHTA and CDR2 FQGNSA. The CDR3 extends over 19 amino acids. CDR3 residues: CASSARAGTSGGEADTQYF. Written as DNA, the CDR3 is TGTGCCAGCAGCGCGCGAGCCGGGACTAGCGGGGGAGAAGCAGATACGCAGTATTTT.

V and J are TRBV20-1 and TRBJ2-1; no clear D gene. This CDR3 has 12 amino acids. Germline-derived CDR1 and CDR2 are DFQATT and SNEGSKA (reference sequence). Trimming shortened V by 3 bases and J by 8 bases, and 11 bases separated the two germline ends. The CDR3 DNA follows: TGCAGTGCTAGTCCCCTTATCGATGAGCAGTTCTTC. Translation: CSASPLIDEQFF.

The rearrangement joins TRBV7-8 to TRBJ2-3; 11 bases line up with TRBD2. The J segment lost 2 bases and the V segment lost 5 bases, leaving 12 bases of the junction unmatched. Germline CDR1 reads SGHVS; CDR2 reads FQNEAQ. This CDR3 has 18 residues. In nucleotides, the CDR3 is TGTGCCAGCAGCCGAGGACTAGCGGGTGGGGGCGTCACAGATACGCAGTATTTT. Residues: CASSRGLAGGGVTDTQYF. The whole variable domain, remainder taken from reference TRBV7-8 and TRBJ2-3, is GAGVSQSPRYKVAKRGQDVALRCDPISGHVSLFWYQQALGQGPEFLTYFQNEAQLDKSGLPSDRFFAERPEGSVSTLKIQRTQQEDSAVYLCASSRGLAGGGVTDTQYFGPGTRLTVL.

The chain recombines TRBV6-5 with TRBJ2-7; 9 bases match TRBD1. CDR1 and CDR2 (germline): MNHEY, SVGAGI. J was trimmed by 3 bases and V by 6 bases; bases with no gene match: 6. The CDR3 has 14 residues. The CDR3 reads CASSGTGLIYEQYF. In nucleotides, the CDR3 is TGTGCCAGCAGCGGGACAGGGCTTATCTACGAGCAGTACTTC.

This rearrangement joins TRBV4-3 to TRBJ2-7, with D possibly matching TRBD1 (6 bases). Trimming left V 0 bases short and J 1 base short, with 10 bases between. The CDR3 consists of 15 residues. Germline V gene lookup returns CDR1 LGHNA and CDR2 YSLEER. The CDR3 reads CASSQDQDRSYEQYF. The CDR3, as DNA: TGCGCCAGCAGCCAAGATCAGGACAGATCCTACGAGCAGTACTTC.

The gene calls are TRBV19 and TRBJ2-7; 10 bases match TRBD2. J lost 6 bases, V lost 6 bases, and 5 bases had no gene match. The germline V gene encodes CDR1 LNHDA and CDR2 SQIVND (reference sequence). The CDR3 is 13 residues long. CDR3 bases: TGTGCCAGTAGAGCGGGAGGGCCGGGCGAGCAGTACTTC. Translating it yields CASRAGGPGEQYF.

The chain combines TRBV6-6 with TRBJ1-1; no firm D call. Germline-derived CDR1 and CDR2 are MNHNY and SVGAGI (reference sequence). This CDR3 comprises 13 residues. V was cut by 2 bases and J by 6 bases, with 10 bases left in between. CDR3 sequence reads: CASSYTGKAEAFF. In DNA form, the CDR3 reads TGTGCCAGCAGTTACACGGGTAAGGCTGAAGCTTTCTTT.

V is TRBV5-4 and J is TRBJ2-3, with 11 bases matching TRBD2. The junction had 1 base not matched to a gene; V was cut back by 2 bases and J by 2 bases. The CDR3 loop spans 15 amino acids. CDR1 and CDR2 (germline): SGHNT, YYREEE (reference sequence). In DNA form, the CDR3 reads TGTGCCAGCAGCTTACTAGCGGGGGTCACAGATACGCAGTATTTT. Translated, it gives CASSLLAGVTDTQYF. Drawing the rest from reference TRBV5-4 and TRBJ2-3, the complete variable domain is ETGVTQSPTHLIKTRGQQVTLRCSSQSGHNTVSWYQQALGQGPQFIFQYYREEENGRGNFPPRFSGLQFPNYSSELNVNALELDDSALYLCASSLLAGVTDTQYFGPGTRLTVL.

The chain joins TRBV11-3 to TRBJ2-1; 9 positions agree with TRBD2. V was clipped by 5 bases and J by 5 bases; unmatched bases: 7. The CDR3 is 15 amino acids. From germline, CDR1 is SGHNT and CDR2 YENEEA. The CDR3 coding sequence is TGTGCCAGCAGCAAAACTAGCGGGCGTAACAATGAGCAGTTCTTC. Translating gives CASSKTSGRNNEQFF.

The genes are TRBV6-4 and TRBJ2-1; 7 bases line up with TRBD2. The V segment lost 6 bases and the J segment 6 bases; nucleotides outside the gene matches: 8. CDR1 and CDR2 (germline): MRHNA, SNTAGT. The CDR3 contains 14 residues. CDR3 coding DNA: TGTGCCAGCAGCCCGACTAGCTGGGGCAATGAGCAGTTCTTC. This sequence encodes CASSPTSWGNEQFF.

The V and J genes are TRBV19 and TRBJ2-5, with D unresolved. Trimming took 5 bases from V and 0 from J, leaving 7 bases between them. Germline CDR1 is LNHDA and CDR2 is SQIVND (reference sequence). CDR3 length: 13 residues. CDR3 sequence: CASSPRHQETQYF. The DNA of the CDR3 is TGTGCCAGTAGTCCTAGACACCAAGAGACCCAGTACTTC.

This clone was seen a single time. The chain carries TRBV5-1 and TRBJ2-3; TRBD2 agrees at 10 bases. The CDR3 loop spans 16 amino acids. Germline-derived CDR1 and CDR2 are SGHRS and YFSETQ. Trimming at V came to 0 bases and at J to 2 bases, leaving 3 bases not matched to a gene. The CDR3 loop is CASSLAAGGFTDTQYF. CDR3 nucleotide sequence: TGCGCCAGCAGCTTGGCAGCGGGGGGGTTCACAGATACGCAGTATTTT.

V usage is TRBV7-9 and J usage is TRBJ2-7, with 7 positions matching TRBD1. Germline values: CDR1 SEHNR, CDR2 FQNEAQ (reference sequence). With 1 base clipped from V and 3 bases from J, the junction kept 15 bases outside the gene matches. The CDR3 is 18 amino acids. The CDR3: CASSLGAGGGQNHYEQYF. The CDR3 DNA is TGTGCCAGCAGCTTAGGGGCCGGTGGGGGACAGAACCACTACGAGCAGTACTTC.

The rearrangement joins TRBV23-1 to TRBJ1-6, with D tentatively TRBD1 (6 bases). TRBV23-1 is an open reading frame whose function is uncertain. V gave up 6 bases and J gave up 3 bases, with 33 bases separating them. The CDR3 totals 22 residues. CDR3 sequence reads: CASSRQSRKRARQVVYNSPLHF. The CDR3 DNA is TGCGCCAGCAGCCGTCAATCGAGGAAAAGGGCACGACAGGTCGTCTATAATTCACCCCTCCACTTT.

This chain connects TRBV5-6 to TRBJ1-6; 7 bases line up with TRBD1. The CDR3 has 14 residues. The V gene's germline CDR1 is SGHDT and CDR2 YYEEEE. Trimming at V came to 3 bases and at J to 10 bases, leaving 7 bases not matched to a gene. In nucleotides, the CDR3 is TGTGCCAGCAGCTGGAGGACAGGCCCCTCACCCCTCCACTTT. This codes for CASSWRTGPSPLHF.

The chain carries TRBV6-2 or TRBV6-3 and TRBJ2-7; 7 bases align to TRBD2. The CDR3 consists of 13 residues. V lost 0 bases and J lost 9; bases outside the gene matches: 5. The germline V gene encodes CDR1 MNHEY and CDR2 SVGEGT. The CDR3: CASSYSGRRVQYF. The CDR3 nucleotides read TGTGCCAGCAGTTACTCCGGGAGGCGGGTGCAGTACTTC.

This sequence joins TRBV7-9 and TRBJ2-1; TRBD2 might be the D (6 bases). Germline V lookup: CDR1 SEHNR, CDR2 FQNEAQ (reference sequence). Trimming pared 0 bases from V and 4 bases from J, leaving 10 bases between. The CDR3 is 15 amino acids. The CDR3 region has the DNA TGTGCCAGCAGCTTAGCTAGCGGCCGATACAATGAGCAGTTCTTC. It is translated as CASSLASGRYNEQFF. The full variable domain, its missing parts supplied by reference TRBV7-9 and TRBJ2-1, is DTGVSQNPRHKITKRGQNVTFRCDPISEHNRLYWYRQTLGQGPEFLTYFQNEAQLEKSRLLSDRFSAERPKGSFSTLEIQRTEQGDSAMYLCASSLASGRYNEQFFGPGTRLTVL.

This chain connects TRBV27 to TRBJ2-2, with TRBD2 matching 9 bases. The CDR3 is made up of 17 amino acids. Unmatched junction bases numbered 7, after V lost 5 bases and J lost 0 bases. The germline V gene encodes CDR1 MNHEY and CDR2 SMNVEV (reference sequence). The CDR3: CASSPQGGRANTGELFF. The DNA for the CDR3 is TGTGCCAGCAGTCCACAGGGCGGGAGGGCGAACACCGGGGAGCTGTTTTTT.

The CDR3, as DNA: TGTGCCAGCAGCGTCGAGGGGGTAAAGGAGGAAAAACTGTTTTTT. This codes for CASSVEGVKEEKLFF. The chain recombines TRBV9 with TRBJ1-4; D is perhaps TRBD1 (6 bases). Germline V gene sequence: CDR1 SGDLS, CDR2 YYNGEE. V was clipped by 2 bases and J by 8 bases, with 16 bases between them. CDR3 length: 15 residues.

The chain has TRBV7-9 and TRBJ2-7; D possibly corresponds to TRBD2 (5 bases). Trimming removed 2 bases at V and 7 bases at J, with 9 bases between. Germline CDR1 reads SEHNR; CDR2 reads FQNEAQ (reference sequence). This CDR3 comprises 12 residues. The CDR3 coding sequence is TGTGCCAGCAGCTTACGTCCGGGAGAGCAGTACTTC. Translating gives CASSLRPGEQYF. The full variable domain, completed using reference TRBV7-9 and TRBJ2-7, is DTGVSQNPRHKITKRGQNVTFRCDPISEHNRLYWYRQTLGQGPEFLTYFQNEAQLEKSRLLSDRFSAERPKGSFSTLEIQRTEQGDSAMYLCASSLRPGEQYFGPGTRLTVT.